This T cell receptor (beta chain) is from a study of blood T cell repertoires in COVID-19. Across the study: The United States, Italy and Spain supplied acute and convalescent COVID-19 samples. From T cells, B-cell-depleted T cells, or PBMCs came the material, which was cDNA or gDNA.

Authors' analysis steps: How many nucleated cells were present was estimated from reference gene primer amplification. Data came from immunoSEQ multiplex PCR; TCRdb stores just in-frame clones and leaves some out. Clone size and V and J calls were adopted from that table, with D and trimming inferred from the DNA. This table has 100,000 to 120,000 clones, more than 65% appearing once. With 2 bases removed from V and 5 bases from J, the gap between germline ends came to 13 bases. The CDR3 is 14 amino acids. Germline V gene sequence: CDR1 PRHDT, CDR2 FYEKMQ (reference sequence). The sample was peripheral blood. The chain couples TRBV13 to TRBJ2-7; D possibly corresponds to TRBD1 (6 bases). The sequence was collected from a man aged 50 or older with acute or convalescent COVID-19. Here the CDR3 reads CASSLRTGLDEQYF. CDR3 coding DNA: TGTGCCAGCAGCTTAAGAACAGGGCTTGACGAGCAGTACTTC.